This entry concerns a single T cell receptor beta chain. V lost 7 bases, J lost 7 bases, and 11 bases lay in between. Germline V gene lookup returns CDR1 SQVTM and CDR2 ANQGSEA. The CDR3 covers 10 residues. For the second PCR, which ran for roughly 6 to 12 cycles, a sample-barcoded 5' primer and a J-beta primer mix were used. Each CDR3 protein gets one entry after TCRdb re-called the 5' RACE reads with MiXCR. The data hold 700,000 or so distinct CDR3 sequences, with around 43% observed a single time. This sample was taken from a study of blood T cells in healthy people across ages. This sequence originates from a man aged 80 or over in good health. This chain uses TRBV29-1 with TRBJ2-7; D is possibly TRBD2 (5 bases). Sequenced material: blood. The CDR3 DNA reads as TGCAGCGGGGTAGGCGGGGAGCAGTACTTC. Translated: CSGVGGEQYF.